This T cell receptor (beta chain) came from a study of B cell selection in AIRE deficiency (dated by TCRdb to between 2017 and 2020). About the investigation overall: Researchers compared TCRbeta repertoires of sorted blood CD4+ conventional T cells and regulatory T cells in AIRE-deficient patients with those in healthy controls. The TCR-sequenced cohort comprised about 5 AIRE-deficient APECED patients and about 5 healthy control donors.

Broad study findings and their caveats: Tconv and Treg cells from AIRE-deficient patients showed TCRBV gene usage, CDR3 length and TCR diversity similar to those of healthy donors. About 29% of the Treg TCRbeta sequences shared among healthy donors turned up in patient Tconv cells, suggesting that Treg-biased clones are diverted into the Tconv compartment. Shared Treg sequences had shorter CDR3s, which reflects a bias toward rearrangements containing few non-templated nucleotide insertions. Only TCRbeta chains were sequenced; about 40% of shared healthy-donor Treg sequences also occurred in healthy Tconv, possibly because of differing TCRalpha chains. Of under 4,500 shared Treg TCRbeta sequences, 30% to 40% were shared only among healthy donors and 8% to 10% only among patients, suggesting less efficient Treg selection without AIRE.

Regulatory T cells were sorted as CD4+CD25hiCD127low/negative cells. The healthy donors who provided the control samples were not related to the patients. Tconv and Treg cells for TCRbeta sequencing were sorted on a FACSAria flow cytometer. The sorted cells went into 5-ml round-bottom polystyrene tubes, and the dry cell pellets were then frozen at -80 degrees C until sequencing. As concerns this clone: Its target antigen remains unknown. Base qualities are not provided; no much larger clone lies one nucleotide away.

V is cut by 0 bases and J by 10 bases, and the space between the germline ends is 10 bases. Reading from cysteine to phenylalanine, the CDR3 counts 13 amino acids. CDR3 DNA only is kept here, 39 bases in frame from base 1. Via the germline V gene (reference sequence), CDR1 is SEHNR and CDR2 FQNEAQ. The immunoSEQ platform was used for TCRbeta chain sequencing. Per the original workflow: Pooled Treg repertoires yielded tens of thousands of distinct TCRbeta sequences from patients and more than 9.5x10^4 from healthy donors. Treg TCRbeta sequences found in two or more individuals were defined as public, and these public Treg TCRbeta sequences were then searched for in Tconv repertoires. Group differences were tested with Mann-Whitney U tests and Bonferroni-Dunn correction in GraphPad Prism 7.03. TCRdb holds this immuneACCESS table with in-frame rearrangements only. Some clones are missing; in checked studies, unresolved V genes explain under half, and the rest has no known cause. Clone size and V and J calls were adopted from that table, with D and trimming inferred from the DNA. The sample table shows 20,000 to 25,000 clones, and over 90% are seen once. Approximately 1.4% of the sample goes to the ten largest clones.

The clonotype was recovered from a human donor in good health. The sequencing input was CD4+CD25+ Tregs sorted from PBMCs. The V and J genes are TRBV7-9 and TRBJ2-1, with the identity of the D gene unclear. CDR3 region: CASSLALVNEQFF. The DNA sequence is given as TGTGCCAGCAGCTTAGCGCTGGTTAACGAGCAGTTCTTC. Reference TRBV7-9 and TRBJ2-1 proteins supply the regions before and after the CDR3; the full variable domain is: DTGVSQNPRHKITKRGQNVTFRCDPISEHNRLYWYRQTLGQGPEFLTYFQNEAQLEKSRLLSDRFSAERPKGSFSTLEIQRTEQGDSAMYLCASSLALVNEQFFGPGTRLTVL.